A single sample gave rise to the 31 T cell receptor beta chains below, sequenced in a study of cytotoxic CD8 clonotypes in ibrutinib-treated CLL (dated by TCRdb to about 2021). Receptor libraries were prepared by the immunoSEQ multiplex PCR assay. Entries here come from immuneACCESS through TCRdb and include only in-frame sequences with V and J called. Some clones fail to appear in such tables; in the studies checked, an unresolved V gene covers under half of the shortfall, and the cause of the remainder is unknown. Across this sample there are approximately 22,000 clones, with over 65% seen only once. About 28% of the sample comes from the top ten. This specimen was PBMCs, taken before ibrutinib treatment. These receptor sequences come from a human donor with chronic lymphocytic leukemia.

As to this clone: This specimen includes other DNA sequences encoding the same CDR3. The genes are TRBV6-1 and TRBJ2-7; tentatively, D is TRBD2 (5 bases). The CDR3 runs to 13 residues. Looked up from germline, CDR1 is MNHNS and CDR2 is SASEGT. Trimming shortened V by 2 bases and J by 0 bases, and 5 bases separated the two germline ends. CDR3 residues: CASSESGSYEQYF. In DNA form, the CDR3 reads TGTGCCAGCAGTGAAAGCGGCTCCTACGAGCAGTACTTC.

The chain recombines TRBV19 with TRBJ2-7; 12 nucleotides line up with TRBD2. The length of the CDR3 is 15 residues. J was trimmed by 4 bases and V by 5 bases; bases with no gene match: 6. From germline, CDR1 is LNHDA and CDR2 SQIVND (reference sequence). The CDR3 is CASSGKLAGGYEQYF. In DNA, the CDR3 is TGTGCCAGTAGTGGGAAACTAGCGGGAGGATACGAGCAGTACTTC.

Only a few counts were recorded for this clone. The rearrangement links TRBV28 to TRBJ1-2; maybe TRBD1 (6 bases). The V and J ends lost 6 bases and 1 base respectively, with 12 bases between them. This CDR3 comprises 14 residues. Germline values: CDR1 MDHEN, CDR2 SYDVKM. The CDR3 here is CASRIGTNNYGYTF. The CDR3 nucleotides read TGTGCCAGCAGAATCGGGACAAATAACTATGGCTACACCTTC.

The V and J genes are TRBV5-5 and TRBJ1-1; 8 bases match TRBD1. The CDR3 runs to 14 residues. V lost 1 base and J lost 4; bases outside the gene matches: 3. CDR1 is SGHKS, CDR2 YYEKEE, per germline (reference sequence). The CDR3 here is CASSLWTGPTEAFF. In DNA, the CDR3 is TGTGCCAGCAGCTTGTGGACAGGGCCCACTGAAGCTTTCTTT.

The CDR3 DNA sequence: TGTGCCAGCAGCCTTCGACAGGGGGTGCCCTCTGGAAACACCATATATTTT. Protein product: CASSLRQGVPSGNTIYF. V usage is TRBV7-9 and J usage is TRBJ1-3, with 9 bases that match TRBD1. J was trimmed by 0 bases and V by 5 bases; bases with no gene match: 8. This CDR3 region has 17 residues. The germline gives CDR1 SEHNR, CDR2 FQNEAQ (reference sequence). The entire variable domain, with the rest obtained from reference TRBV7-9 and TRBJ1-3, is as follows: DTGVSQNPRHKITKRGQNVTFRCDPISEHNRLYWYRQTLGQGPEFLTYFQNEAQLEKSRLLSDRFSAERPKGSFSTLEIQRTEQGDSAMYLCASSLRQGVPSGNTIYFGEGSWLTVV.

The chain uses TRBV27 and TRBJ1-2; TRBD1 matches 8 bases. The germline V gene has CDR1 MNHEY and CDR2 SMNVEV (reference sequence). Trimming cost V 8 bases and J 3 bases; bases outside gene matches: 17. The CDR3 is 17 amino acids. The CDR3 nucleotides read TGTGCCAGCCGAAATTTCACCGGGACAGGATTGTACTATGGCTACACCTTC. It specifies CASRNFTGTGLYYGYTF.

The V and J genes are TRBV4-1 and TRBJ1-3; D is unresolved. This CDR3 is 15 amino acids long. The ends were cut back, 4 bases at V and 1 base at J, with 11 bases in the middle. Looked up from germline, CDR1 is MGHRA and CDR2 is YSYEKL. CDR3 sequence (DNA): TGCGCCAGCAGCCCAATGATCGGGTCTGGAAACACCATATATTTT. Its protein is CASSPMIGSGNTIYF.

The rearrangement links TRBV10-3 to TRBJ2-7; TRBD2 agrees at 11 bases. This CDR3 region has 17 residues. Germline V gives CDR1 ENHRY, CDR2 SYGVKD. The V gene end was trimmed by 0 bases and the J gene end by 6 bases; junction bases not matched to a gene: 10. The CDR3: CAISESPLSGRAPEQYF. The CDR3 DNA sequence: TGTGCCATCAGTGAGTCTCCCCTTAGCGGGAGGGCCCCCGAGCAGTACTTC.

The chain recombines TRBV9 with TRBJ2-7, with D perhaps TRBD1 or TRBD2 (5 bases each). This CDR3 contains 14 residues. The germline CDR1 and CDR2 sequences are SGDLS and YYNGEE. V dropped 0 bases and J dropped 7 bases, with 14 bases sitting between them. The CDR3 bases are TGTGCCAGCAGCGTAGGGGACCGGTCCTGGGAGCAGTACTTC. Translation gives CASSVGDRSWEQYF.

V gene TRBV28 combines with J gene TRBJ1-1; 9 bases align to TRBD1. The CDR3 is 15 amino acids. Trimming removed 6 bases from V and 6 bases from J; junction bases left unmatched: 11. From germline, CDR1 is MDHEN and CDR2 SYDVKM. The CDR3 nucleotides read TGTGCCAGCAGCCAGACAGGGGGAGCATTTCCTGAAGCTTTCTTT. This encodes CASSQTGGAFPEAFF.

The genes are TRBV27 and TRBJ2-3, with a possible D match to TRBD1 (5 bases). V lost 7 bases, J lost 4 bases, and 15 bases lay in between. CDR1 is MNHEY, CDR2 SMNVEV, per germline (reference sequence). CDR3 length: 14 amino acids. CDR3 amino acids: CASILSWGADTQYF. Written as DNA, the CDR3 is TGTGCCAGCATCCTCTCGTGGGGCGCAGATACGCAGTATTTT.

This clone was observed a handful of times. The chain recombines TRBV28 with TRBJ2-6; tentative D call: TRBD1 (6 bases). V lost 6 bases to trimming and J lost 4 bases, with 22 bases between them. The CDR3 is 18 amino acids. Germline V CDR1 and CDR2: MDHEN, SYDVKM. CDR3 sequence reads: CASSPVGGLVEGANVLTF. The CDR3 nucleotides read TGTGCCAGCAGCCCGGTAGGGGGATTGGTGGAAGGGGCCAACGTCCTGACTTTC.

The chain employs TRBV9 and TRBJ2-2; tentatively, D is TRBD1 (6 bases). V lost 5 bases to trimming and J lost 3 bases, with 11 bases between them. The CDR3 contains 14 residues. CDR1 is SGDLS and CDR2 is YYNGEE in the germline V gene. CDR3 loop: CASRPDRHTGELFF. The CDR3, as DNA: TGTGCCAGCAGGCCCGACAGGCACACCGGGGAGCTGTTTTTT.

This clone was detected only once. CDR3 sequence reads: CASRIGRSNQPQHF. As DNA, the CDR3 is TGTGCCAGCAGGATAGGACGGAGCAATCAGCCCCAGCATTTT. The chain couples TRBV2 to TRBJ1-5, with D hard to call. Germline loops: CDR1 SNHLY, CDR2 FYNNEI. The CDR3 covers 14 residues. The V gene lost 6 bases and the J gene lost 1 base, with 10 bases spanning the gap.

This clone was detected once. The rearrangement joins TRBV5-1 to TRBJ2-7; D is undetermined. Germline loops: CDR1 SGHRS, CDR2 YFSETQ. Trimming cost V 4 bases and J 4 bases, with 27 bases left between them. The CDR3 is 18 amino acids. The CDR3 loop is CASSPLPLVSDLGYEQYF. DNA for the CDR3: TGCGCCAGCAGCCCCCTCCCACTGGTGTCAGACCTAGGTTACGAGCAGTACTTC.

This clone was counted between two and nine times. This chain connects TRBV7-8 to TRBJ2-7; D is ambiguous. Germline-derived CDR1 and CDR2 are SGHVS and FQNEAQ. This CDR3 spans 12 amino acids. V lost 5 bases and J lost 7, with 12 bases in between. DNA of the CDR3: TGTGCCAGCAGCGGTAGCCCTCAAGAGCAGTACTTC. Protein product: CASSGSPQEQYF.

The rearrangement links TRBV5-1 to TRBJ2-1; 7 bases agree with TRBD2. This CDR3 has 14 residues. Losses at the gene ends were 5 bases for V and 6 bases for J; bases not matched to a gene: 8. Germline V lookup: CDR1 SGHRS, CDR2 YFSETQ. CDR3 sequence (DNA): TGCGCCAGCAGGGGGGAGGGCCGAATCAATGAGCAGTTCTTC. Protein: CASRGEGRINEQFF.

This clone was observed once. The CDR3 region has the DNA TGTGCCAGCACTTCCCGATTAGGACTATCCGATGAGCAGTTCTTC. Its protein is CASTSRLGLSDEQFF. The chain is built from TRBV6-6 and TRBJ2-1; possibly TRBD2 for D (6 bases). Germline lookup yields CDR1 MNHNY and CDR2 SVGAGI (reference sequence). The CDR3 is 15 amino acids. Trimming removed 7 bases at V and 8 bases at J, with 21 bases between.

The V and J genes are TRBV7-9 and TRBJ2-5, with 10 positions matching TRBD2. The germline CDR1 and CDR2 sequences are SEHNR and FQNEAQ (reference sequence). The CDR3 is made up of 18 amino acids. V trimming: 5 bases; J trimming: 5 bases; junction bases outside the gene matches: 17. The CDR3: CASSPGPGQREGPETQYF. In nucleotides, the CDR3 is TGTGCCAGCAGCCCAGGGCCCGGGCAGCGGGAGGGGCCGGAGACCCAGTACTTC.

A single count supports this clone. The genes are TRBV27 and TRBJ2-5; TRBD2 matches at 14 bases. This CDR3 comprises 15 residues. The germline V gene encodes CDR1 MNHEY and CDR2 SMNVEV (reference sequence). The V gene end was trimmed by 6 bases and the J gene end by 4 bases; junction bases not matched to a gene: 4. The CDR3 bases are TGTGCCAGCAGACCGGGACTAGCGGGAGTAGAGACCCAGTACTTC. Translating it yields CASRPGLAGVETQYF.

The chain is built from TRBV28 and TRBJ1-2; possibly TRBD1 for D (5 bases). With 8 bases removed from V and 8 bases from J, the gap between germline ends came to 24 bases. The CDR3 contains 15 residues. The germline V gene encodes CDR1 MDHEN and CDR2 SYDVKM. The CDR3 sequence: CASAIARPGGWGYTF. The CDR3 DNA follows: TGTGCCAGCGCTATCGCCCGACCGGGGGGGTGGGGCTACACCTTC.

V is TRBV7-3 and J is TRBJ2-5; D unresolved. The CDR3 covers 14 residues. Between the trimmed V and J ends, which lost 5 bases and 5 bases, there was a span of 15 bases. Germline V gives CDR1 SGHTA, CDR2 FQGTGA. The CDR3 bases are TGTGCCAGCAGCCCCCCCGGGTTCGGGGAGACCCAGTACTTC. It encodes CASSPPGFGETQYF.

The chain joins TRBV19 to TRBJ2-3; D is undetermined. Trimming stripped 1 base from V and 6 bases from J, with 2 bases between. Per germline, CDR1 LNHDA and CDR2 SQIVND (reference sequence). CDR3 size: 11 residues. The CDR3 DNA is TGTGCCAGTAGTATAGCGGATACGCAGTATTTT. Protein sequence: CASSIADTQYF.

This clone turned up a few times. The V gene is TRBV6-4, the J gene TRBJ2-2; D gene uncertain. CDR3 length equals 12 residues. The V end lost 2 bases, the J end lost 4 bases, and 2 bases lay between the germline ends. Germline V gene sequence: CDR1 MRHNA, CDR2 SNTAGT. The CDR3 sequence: CASSDGTGELFF. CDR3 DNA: TGTGCCAGCAGTGACGGCACCGGGGAGCTGTTTTTT.

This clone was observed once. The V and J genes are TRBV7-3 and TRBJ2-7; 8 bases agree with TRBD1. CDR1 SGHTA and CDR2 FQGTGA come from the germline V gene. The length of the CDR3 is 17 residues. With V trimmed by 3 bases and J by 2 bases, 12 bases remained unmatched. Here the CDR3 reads CASSFRTQGGYPYEQYF. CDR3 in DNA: TGTGCCAGCAGCTTTCGAACACAGGGGGGATATCCCTACGAGCAGTACTTC.

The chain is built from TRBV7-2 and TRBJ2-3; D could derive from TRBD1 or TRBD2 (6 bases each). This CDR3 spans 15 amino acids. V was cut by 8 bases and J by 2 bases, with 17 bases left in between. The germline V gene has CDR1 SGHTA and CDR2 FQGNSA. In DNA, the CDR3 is TGTGCCAGCGGGGGGCCGGGGTCGGTCACAGATACGCAGTATTTT. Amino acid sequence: CASGGPGSVTDTQYF.

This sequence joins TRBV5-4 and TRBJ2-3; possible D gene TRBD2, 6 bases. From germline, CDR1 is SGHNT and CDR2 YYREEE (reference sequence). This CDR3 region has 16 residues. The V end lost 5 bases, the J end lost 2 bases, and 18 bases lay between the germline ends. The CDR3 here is CASRPEVAAITDTQYF. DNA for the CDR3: TGTGCCAGCAGGCCAGAGGTAGCGGCTATCACAGATACGCAGTATTTT. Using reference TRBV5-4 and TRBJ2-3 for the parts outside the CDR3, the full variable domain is ETGVTQSPTHLIKTRGQQVTLRCSSQSGHNTVSWYQQALGQGPQFIFQYYREEENGRGNFPPRFSGLQFPNYSSELNVNALELDDSALYLCASRPEVAAITDTQYFGPGTRLTVL.

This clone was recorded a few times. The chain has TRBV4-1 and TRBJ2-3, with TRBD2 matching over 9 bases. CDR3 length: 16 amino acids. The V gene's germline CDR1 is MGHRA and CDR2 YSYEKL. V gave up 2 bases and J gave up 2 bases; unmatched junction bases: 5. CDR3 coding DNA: TGCGCCAGCAGCCAAAACCTAGCGGGATACACAGATACGCAGTATTTT. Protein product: CASSQNLAGYTDTQYF.

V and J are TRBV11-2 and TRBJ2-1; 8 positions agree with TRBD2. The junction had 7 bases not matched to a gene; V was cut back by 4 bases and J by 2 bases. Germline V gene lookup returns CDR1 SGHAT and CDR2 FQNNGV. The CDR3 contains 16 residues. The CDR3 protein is CASSSTSAQTYNEQFF. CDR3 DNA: TGTGCCAGCAGCTCGACTAGCGCGCAGACCTACAATGAGCAGTTCTTC. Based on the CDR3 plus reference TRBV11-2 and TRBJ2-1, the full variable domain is EAGVAQSPRYKIIEKRQSVAFWCNPISGHATLYWYQQILGQGPKLLIQFQNNGVVDDSQLPKDRFSAERLKGVDSTLKIQPAKLEDSAVYLCASSSTSAQTYNEQFFGPGTRLTVL.

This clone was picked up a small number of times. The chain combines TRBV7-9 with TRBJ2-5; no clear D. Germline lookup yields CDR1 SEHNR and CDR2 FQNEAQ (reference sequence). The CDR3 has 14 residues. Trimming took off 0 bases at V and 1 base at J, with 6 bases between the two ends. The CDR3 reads CASSLAGFQETQYF. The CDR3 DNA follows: TGTGCCAGCAGCTTAGCAGGGTTCCAAGAGACCCAGTACTTC.

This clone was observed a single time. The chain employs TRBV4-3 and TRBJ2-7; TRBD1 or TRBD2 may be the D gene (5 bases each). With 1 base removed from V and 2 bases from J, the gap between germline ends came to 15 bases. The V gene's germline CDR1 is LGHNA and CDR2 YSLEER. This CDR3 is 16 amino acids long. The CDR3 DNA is TGCGCCAGCAGCCAAGTTTCTGGGACGGCGGCCTACGAGCAGTACTTC. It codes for CASSQVSGTAAYEQYF.